This T cell receptor beta chain was sequenced in a study of blood T cell repertoires in COVID-19. The wider study: The samples span acute and convalescent COVID-19 from the United States, Italy and Spain. PBMCs, B-cell-depleted T cells, or T cells provided the cDNA or gDNA that made up the material.

This CDR3 has 12 amino acids. Per the germline V gene, CDR1 is MNHEY and CDR2 is SVGAGI. Trimming pared 4 bases from V and 8 bases from J, leaving 11 bases between. How the authors handled the data: Using reference gene primer amplification, nucleated cell counts were estimated. Repertoires were generated with immunoSEQ multiplex PCR, while TCRdb's copy carries only in-frame clones and drops some. The V and J calls and clone size come from that table; D and trimming were worked out from the DNA. The data contain some 31,000 clones, approximately 85% of them singletons. This clone has more than one count but fewer than ten.

The sequenced material came from peripheral blood. This chain uses TRBV6-5 with TRBJ1-2; the D gene is possibly TRBD1 (5 bases). This clonotype was sampled from a woman aged 60-75 years with active COVID-19. The CDR3 sequence: CASSSTGEGYTF. The CDR3 DNA sequence: TGTGCCAGCAGTTCGACGGGGGAGGGCTACACCTTC.